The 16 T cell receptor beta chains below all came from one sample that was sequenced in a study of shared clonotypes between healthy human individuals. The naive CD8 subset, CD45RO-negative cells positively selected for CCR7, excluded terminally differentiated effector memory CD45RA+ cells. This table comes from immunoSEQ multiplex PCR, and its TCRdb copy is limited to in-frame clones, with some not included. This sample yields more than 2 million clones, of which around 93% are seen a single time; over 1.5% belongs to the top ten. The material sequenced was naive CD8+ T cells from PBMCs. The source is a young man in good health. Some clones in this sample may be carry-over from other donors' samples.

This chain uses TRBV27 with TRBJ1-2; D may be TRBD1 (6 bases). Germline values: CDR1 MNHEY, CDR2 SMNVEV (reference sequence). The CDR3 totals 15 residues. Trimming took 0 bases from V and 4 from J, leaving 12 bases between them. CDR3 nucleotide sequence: TGTGCCAGCAGTTTATCAGGGGGGACCGGCTATGGCTACACCTTC. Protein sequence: CASSLSGGTGYGYTF.

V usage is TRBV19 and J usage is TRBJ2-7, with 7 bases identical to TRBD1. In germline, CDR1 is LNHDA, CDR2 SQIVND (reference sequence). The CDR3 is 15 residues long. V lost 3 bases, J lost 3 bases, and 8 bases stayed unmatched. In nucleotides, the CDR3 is TGTGCCAGTAGTATTTGGTCGACAGGGTTCTACGAGCAGTACTTC. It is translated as CASSIWSTGFYEQYF.

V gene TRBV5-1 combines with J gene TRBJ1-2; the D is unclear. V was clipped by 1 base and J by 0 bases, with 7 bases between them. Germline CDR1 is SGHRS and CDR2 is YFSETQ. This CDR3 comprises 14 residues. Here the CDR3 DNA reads TGCGCCAGCAGCTTGAGCGGGCCTAACTATGGCTACACCTTC. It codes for CASSLSGPNYGYTF.

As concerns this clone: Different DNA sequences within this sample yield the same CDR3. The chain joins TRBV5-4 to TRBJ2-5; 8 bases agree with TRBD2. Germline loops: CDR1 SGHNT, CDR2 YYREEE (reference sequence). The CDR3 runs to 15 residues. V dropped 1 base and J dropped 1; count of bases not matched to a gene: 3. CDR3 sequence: CASSLKRETQETQYF. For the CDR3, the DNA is TGTGCCAGCAGCTTGAAGCGGGAGACCCAAGAGACCCAGTACTTC.

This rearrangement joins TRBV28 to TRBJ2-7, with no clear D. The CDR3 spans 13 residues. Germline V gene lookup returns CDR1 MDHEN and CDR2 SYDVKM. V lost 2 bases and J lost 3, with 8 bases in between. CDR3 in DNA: TGTGCCAGCAGTTTACAGGCCAACTACGAGCAGTACTTC. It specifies CASSLQANYEQYF.

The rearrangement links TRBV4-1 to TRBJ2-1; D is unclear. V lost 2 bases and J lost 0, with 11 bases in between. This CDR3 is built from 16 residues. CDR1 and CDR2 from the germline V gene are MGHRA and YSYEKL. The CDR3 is CASSQSPLSSYNEQFF. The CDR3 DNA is TGCGCCAGCAGCCAAAGTCCCCTGAGCTCCTACAATGAGCAGTTCTTC.

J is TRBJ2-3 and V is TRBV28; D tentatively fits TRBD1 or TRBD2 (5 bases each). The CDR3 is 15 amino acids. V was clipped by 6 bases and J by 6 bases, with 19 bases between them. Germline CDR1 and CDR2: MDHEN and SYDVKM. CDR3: CASRTNGVGEDTQYF. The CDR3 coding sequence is TGTGCCAGCAGGACCAACGGAGTAGGGGAGGATACGCAGTATTTT.

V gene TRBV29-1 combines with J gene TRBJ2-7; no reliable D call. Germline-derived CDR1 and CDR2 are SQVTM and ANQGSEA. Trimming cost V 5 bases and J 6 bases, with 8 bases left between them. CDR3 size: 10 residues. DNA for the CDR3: TGCAGCGTTTATCTAGGCGAGCAGTACTTC. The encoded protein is CSVYLGEQYF.

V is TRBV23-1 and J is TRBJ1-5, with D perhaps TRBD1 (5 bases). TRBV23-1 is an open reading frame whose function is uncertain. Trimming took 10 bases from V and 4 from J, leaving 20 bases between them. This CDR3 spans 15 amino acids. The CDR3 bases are TGCGCCACCTTCTTAACCAGACAGAAAAATCAGCCCCAGCATTTT. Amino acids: CATFLTRQKNQPQHF.

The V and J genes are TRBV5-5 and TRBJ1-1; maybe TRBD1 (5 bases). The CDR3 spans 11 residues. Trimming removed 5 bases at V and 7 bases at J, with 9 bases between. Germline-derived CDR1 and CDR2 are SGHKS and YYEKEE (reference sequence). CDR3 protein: CASSSDSEAFF. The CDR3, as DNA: TGTGCCAGCAGTTCAGACAGTGAAGCTTTCTTT.

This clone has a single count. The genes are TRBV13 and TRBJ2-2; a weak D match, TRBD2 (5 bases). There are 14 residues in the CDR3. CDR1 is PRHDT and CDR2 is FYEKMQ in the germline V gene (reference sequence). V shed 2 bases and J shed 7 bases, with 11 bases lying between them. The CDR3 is CASSLSRADGELFF. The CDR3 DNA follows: TGTGCCAGCAGCTTATCGCGGGCGGACGGGGAGCTGTTTTTT.

The CDR3: CASTIQGSGRADTQYF. The DNA of the CDR3 is TGTGCCAGCACCATCCAGGGTAGCGGGAGGGCAGATACGCAGTATTTT. The rearrangement uses TRBV7-9 and TRBJ2-3; 11 bases map to TRBD2. Looked up from germline, CDR1 is SEHNR and CDR2 is FQNEAQ (reference sequence). V lost 7 bases, J lost 4 bases, and 10 bases stayed unmatched. This CDR3 contains 16 residues.

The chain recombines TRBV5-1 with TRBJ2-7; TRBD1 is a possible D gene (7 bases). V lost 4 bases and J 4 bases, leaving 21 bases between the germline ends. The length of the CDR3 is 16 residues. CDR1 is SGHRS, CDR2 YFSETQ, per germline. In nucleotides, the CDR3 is TGCGCCAGCAGCCAACAGGAGGCCAGGGGGACTTACGAGCAGTACTTC. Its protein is CASSQQEARGTYEQYF.

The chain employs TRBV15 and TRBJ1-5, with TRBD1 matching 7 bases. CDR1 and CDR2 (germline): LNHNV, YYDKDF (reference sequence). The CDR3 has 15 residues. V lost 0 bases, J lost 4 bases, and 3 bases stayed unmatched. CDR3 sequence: CATSREGQYNQPQHF. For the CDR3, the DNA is TGTGCCACCAGCAGAGAGGGACAGTATAATCAGCCCCAGCATTTT.

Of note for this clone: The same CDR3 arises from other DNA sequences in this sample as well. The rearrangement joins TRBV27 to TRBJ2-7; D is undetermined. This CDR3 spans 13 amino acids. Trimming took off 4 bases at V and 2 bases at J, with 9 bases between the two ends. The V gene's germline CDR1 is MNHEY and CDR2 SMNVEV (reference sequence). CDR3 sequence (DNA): TGTGCCAGCAGTTGGGGTCGGACCTACGAGCAGTACTTC. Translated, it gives CASSWGRTYEQYF.

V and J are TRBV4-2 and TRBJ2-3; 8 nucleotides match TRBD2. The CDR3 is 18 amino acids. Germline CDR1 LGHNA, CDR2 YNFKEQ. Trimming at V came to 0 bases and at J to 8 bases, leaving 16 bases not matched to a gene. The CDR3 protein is CASSQDTLLGAGVSTQYF. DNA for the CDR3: TGTGCCAGCAGCCAAGATACCCTCCTAGGAGCGGGAGTATCTACGCAGTATTTT.